The 20 T cell receptor beta chains below were found in one sample sequenced in a study of T cell clonality in common variable immunodeficiency. Whole-study findings and limits: In common variable immunodeficiency, TCR beta chains reportedly carried fewer deletions and N-nucleotide insertions.

Antigen specificity for these receptors is unknown. Using immunoSEQ multiplex PCR, the repertoire was profiled, and TCRdb retains in-frame clones only, with some absent. In total the sample includes around 40,000 clones, none of them seen once. Sequenced: peripheral blood mononuclear cells. The source is a human donor with common variable immunodeficiency.

This clone has at least ten counts. The read finishes 3 residues shy of the CDR3 end, and the germline J gene is used to complete it. The chain couples TRBV4-1 to TRBJ1-1; D uncertain. V was cut by 0 bases and J by 6 bases, with 11 bases left in between. The CDR3 runs 14 residues. Germline V gene lookup returns CDR1 MGHRA and CDR2 YSYEKL. Incomplete CDR3 DNA: TGCGCCAGCAGCCAAGAAGACGAGGGCGCTGAA. It codes for CASSQEDEGAE. The whole CDR3 sequence is CASSQEDEGAEAFF.

The table lists this clone with a few counts. CDR3 sequence reads: CASRRDSGNTIYF. The DNA read from the CDR3 is TGTGCCAGCCGCAGGGACTCTGGAAACACC. The chain joins TRBV2 to TRBJ1-3; TRBD1 might be the D (5 bases). Read sequence stops 3 residues before the CDR3 end, and the germline J gene provides the missing end. The CDR3 extends over 13 amino acids. V was shortened by 8 bases and J by 0 bases, with 8 bases between the two germline ends. The germline CDR1 and CDR2 sequences are SNHLY and FYNNEI.

There are a few counts of this clone. The read ends 3 residues early relative to the CDR3; the germline J gene fills the gap. This chain links TRBV7-9 with TRBJ2-3; D may be TRBD2 (5 bases). CDR1 is SEHNR and CDR2 is FQNEAQ in the germline V gene (reference sequence). The CDR3 runs 14 residues. Trimming pared 8 bases from V and 2 bases from J, leaving 14 bases between. CDR3 DNA, as far as it was read: TGTGCCAGCGCCGAGAGCGGCTTCACAGATACG. The encoded protein is CASAESGFTDT. The entire CDR3 reads CASAESGFTDTQYF.

About this clone: The DNA ends 3 residues before the CDR3 does, and the rest of the CDR3 is filled in from the germline J gene. The chain combines TRBV7-2 with TRBJ2-1, with 7 bases that match TRBD1. The CDR3 is made up of 12 amino acids. The germline CDR1 and CDR2 sequences are SGHTA and FQGNSA. V lost 5 bases and J lost 9; bases outside the gene matches: 4. The covered CDR3 bases are TGTGCCAGCAGCAACGGACAGGCTGAG. Translated, it gives CASSNGQAE. The whole CDR3 protein reads CASSNGQAEQFF.

In its sample, this clone was seen a few times. The read finishes 3 residues shy of the CDR3 end, and the germline J gene is used to complete it. This chain links TRBV6-4 with TRBJ2-1; 14 bases line up with TRBD2. The CDR3 is 16 residues long. Germline V gene sequence: CDR1 MRHNA, CDR2 SNTAGT. With 5 bases clipped from V and 2 bases from J, the junction kept 2 bases outside the gene matches. Incomplete CDR3 DNA: TGTGCCAGCAGTCGGACTAGCGGGGGGACCTACAATGAG. Residues: CASSRTSGGTYNE. The full CDR3 sequence reads CASSRTSGGTYNEQFF.

The table lists this clone with a few counts. Read sequence stops 3 residues before the CDR3 end, and the germline J gene provides the missing end. J is TRBJ2-7 and V is TRBV20-1; D is perhaps TRBD1 or TRBD2 (6 bases each). CDR1 and CDR2 from the germline V gene are DFQATT and SNEGSKA (reference sequence). CDR3 length equals 12 residues. The V end was cut by 7 bases, the J end by 4 bases, with 14 bases between. The sequenced CDR3 bases are TGCAGTGGGGACATGGGAGGATACGAG. It is translated as CSGDMGGYE. The entire CDR3 sequence reads CSGDMGGYEQYF.

This clone was recorded at least ten times. Sequencing ends 3 residues short of the CDR3 end; the germline J gene provides the rest. The V call is TRBV11-2, the J call TRBJ2-1; possible D gene TRBD2, 6 bases. Germline V gene lookup returns CDR1 SGHAT and CDR2 FQNNGV. The CDR3 loop spans 15 amino acids. The ends were cut back, 1 base at V and 1 base at J, with 8 bases in the middle. The DNA read from the CDR3 is TGTGCCAGCAGCTTAGGGAGGGTGTCCTACAATGAG. This codes for CASSLGRVSYNE. The CDR3 in full is CASSLGRVSYNEQFF.

This clone was detected many times. The CDR3 is cut off 3 residues early in the read; its end comes from the germline J gene. V gene TRBV19 combines with J gene TRBJ2-4; a weak D match, TRBD2 (5 bases). V dropped 4 bases and J dropped 0 bases, with 13 bases sitting between them. CDR1 is LNHDA and CDR2 is SQIVND in the germline V gene (reference sequence). The CDR3 spans 16 residues. CDR3 DNA (partial): TGTGCCAGTAGTAGGGAAAGCGGCATAGCCAAAAACATT. Translated: CASSRESGIAKNI. The CDR3 as a whole reads CASSRESGIAKNIQYF.

This clone has at least ten counts. From the germline J gene comes the end of the CDR3, since the read stops 3 residues before it. The V gene is TRBV18, the J gene TRBJ2-3; the D is unclear. This CDR3 is 15 amino acids long. V was pared by 3 bases and J by 1 base, with 11 bases between. Germline V CDR1 and CDR2: KGHSH, LQKENI. CDR3 amino acids: CASSPSGLGTDTQYF. CDR3 DNA (partial): TGTGCCAGCTCACCCTCGGGTCTTGGCACAGATACG.

Ten or more counts support this clone. The read ends 3 residues shy of where the CDR3 ends; the end is completed using the germline J gene. V and J are TRBV9 and TRBJ2-3, with 10 bases that match TRBD1. This CDR3 is built from 15 residues. Germline CDR1 and CDR2: SGDLS and YYNGEE. V lost 6 bases and J lost 3; bases outside the gene matches: 7. The CDR3 here is CASTPLGQGTDTQYF. The sequenced CDR3 bases are TGTGCCAGCACGCCCCTGGGACAGGGGACAGATACG.

A note on this clone: The read comes to an end 3 residues before the CDR3 does, leaving the germline J gene to fill in the end. V is TRBV30 and J is TRBJ2-6; D remains ambiguous. V gave up 2 bases and J gave up 0 bases, with 14 bases separating them. CDR1 is GTSNPN and CDR2 is SVGIG in the germline V gene (reference sequence). The CDR3 extends over 17 amino acids. Incomplete CDR3 DNA: TGTGCCTGGAGTTTCGGTAACTATCTCTCTGGGGCCAACGTC. This gives the protein CAWSFGNYLSGANV. The CDR3 reads in full as CAWSFGNYLSGANVLTF.

This clone turned up a few times. With the read ending 3 residues before the CDR3 end, the germline J gene is used to fill in that end. The rearrangement links TRBV5-6 to TRBJ2-5; 12 bases fit TRBD1. Germline V lookup: CDR1 SGHDT, CDR2 YYEEEE. V lost 4 bases, J lost 5 bases, and 6 bases stayed unmatched. This CDR3 has 15 residues. CDR3 in amino acids: CASSRWDRGLETQYF. The CDR3 bases that were read are TGTGCCAGCAGCCGGTGGGACAGGGGGCTGGAGACC. Looking up the rest from reference TRBV5-6 and TRBJ2-5 gives the full variable domain: DAGVTQSPTHLIKTRGQQVTLRCSPKSGHDTVSWYQQALGQGPQFIFQYYEEEERQRGNFPDRFSGHQFPNYSSELNVNALLLGDSALYLCASSRWDRGLETQYFGPGTRLLVL.

A few counts support this clone. The read falls 3 residues short of the CDR3 end, and the missing part is taken from the germline J gene. The V gene is TRBV6-2 or TRBV6-3, the J gene TRBJ1-5; D gene unclear. V lost 0 bases, J lost 2 bases, and 11 bases lay in between. CDR3 length: 16 amino acids. The V gene's germline CDR1 is MNHEY and CDR2 SVGEGT. The CDR3 DNA, read in part, is TGTGCCAGCAGTTACTCGGGCCGAGTCGGCAATCAGCCC. Encoded protein: CASSYSGRVGNQP. In full, the CDR3 is CASSYSGRVGNQPQHF.

This clone was recorded at least ten times. Incomplete CDR3 DNA: TGTGCCAGCAGCTTAGAGGCAGGGGTGAACTATGGC. Its translation: CASSLEAGVNYG. The entire CDR3 protein is CASSLEAGVNYGYTF. The chain has TRBV13 and TRBJ1-2, with a tentative D call TRBD1 (6 bases). The DNA ends 3 residues before the CDR3 does, and the rest of the CDR3 is filled in from the germline J gene. Germline CDR1 PRHDT, CDR2 FYEKMQ (reference sequence). Trimming removed 1 base from V and 2 bases from J, with 11 bases in between. CDR3 length: 15 amino acids.

Points on this clone: The read is 3 residues too short to cover the CDR3 end, so that end is filled in from the germline J gene. The chain uses TRBV20-1 and TRBJ2-7; 8 nucleotides match TRBD1. The germline V gene has CDR1 DFQATT and CDR2 SNEGSKA (reference sequence). There are 16 residues in the CDR3. V was clipped by 1 base and J by 0 bases; unmatched bases: 8. The CDR3 bases that were read are TGCAGTGCTAGAGGTGGGCAGGGGGCTACCTCCTACGAG. It encodes CSARGGQGATSYE. In full, the CDR3 is CSARGGQGATSYEQYF.

At least ten counts were recorded for this clone. The sequence runs out 3 residues before the end of the CDR3; the remainder is reconstructed from the germline J gene. The rearrangement joins TRBV9 to TRBJ2-7; 8 bases are a match to TRBD1. Trimming cost V 5 bases and J 5 bases; bases outside gene matches: 9. Germline V gene sequence: CDR1 SGDLS, CDR2 YYNGEE. The CDR3 loop spans 14 amino acids. CDR3 in amino acids: CASRSDREGHEQYF. The covered CDR3 bases are TGTGCCAGCAGGTCGGACAGGGAAGGCCACGAG.

This clone has at least ten counts. From the germline J gene comes the end of the CDR3, since the read stops 3 residues before it. This chain joins TRBV29-1 and TRBJ2-1, with TRBD2 matching over 9 bases. V trimming: 4 bases; J trimming: 7 bases; junction bases outside the gene matches: 5. The CDR3 is 13 amino acids. Germline loops: CDR1 SQVTM, CDR2 ANQGSEA. The sequenced CDR3 bases are TGCAGCGTTGGGGGGCGGGAGGGAAATGAG. This gives the protein CSVGGREGNE. The full CDR3 reads CSVGGREGNEQFF.

This clone was seen many times. The DNA ends 3 residues before the CDR3 does, and the rest of the CDR3 is filled in from the germline J gene. The genes are TRBV19 and TRBJ2-1; D is perhaps TRBD2 (5 bases). V shed 3 bases and J shed 4 bases, with 7 bases lying between them. This CDR3 contains 13 residues. Germline V CDR1 and CDR2: LNHDA, SQIVND (reference sequence). CDR3 loop: CASSIGEYNEQFF. CDR3 DNA, as far as it was read: TGTGCCAGTAGTATCGGGGAGTACAATGAG.

This clone was found a few times. The read gets to within 3 residues of the CDR3 end, and the germline J gene fills in the rest. The V gene is TRBV7-2, the J gene TRBJ1-1, with D maybe TRBD1 (6 bases). The CDR3 sequence is 13 residues long. Germline CDR1 reads SGHTA; CDR2 reads FQGNSA. V was pared by 4 bases and J by 5 bases, with 11 bases between. The CDR3 bases that were read are TGTGCCAGCAGCTCGGACAGTTGGACTGAA. It is translated as CASSSDSWTE. The full CDR3 protein reads CASSSDSWTEAFF. The complete variable domain, with remaining parts taken from reference TRBV7-2 and TRBJ1-1, reads GAGVSQSPSNKVTEKGKDVELRCDPISGHTALYWYRQSLGQGLEFLIYFQGNSAPDKSGLPSDRFSAERTGGSVSTLTIQRTQQEDSAVYLCASSSDSWTEAFFGQGTRLTVV.

This clone was counted a few times. The CDR3 end falls 3 residues outside the read, so it is completed with the germline J gene. The chain uses TRBV18 and TRBJ2-1, with a weak D call TRBD1 (6 bases). Germline V CDR1 and CDR2: KGHSH, LQKENI. Trimming removed 2 bases from V and 8 bases from J, with 22 bases in between. The CDR3 totals 17 residues. CDR3 sequence: CASSPDLLRQGRDEQFF. The DNA read from the CDR3 is TGTGCCAGCTCACCAGATCTTCTTCGGCAGGGGAGAGATGAG.